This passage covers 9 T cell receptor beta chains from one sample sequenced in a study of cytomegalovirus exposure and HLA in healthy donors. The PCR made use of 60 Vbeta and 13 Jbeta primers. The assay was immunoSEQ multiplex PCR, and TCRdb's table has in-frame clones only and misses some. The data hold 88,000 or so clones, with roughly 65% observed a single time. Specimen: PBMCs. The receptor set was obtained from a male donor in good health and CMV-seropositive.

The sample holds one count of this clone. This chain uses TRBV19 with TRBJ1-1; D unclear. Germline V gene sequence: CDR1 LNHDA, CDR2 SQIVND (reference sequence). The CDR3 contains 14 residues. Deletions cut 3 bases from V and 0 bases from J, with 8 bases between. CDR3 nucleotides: TGTGCCAGTAGTATTGGCACCTTGAACACTGAAGCTTTCTTT. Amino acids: CASSIGTLNTEAFF.

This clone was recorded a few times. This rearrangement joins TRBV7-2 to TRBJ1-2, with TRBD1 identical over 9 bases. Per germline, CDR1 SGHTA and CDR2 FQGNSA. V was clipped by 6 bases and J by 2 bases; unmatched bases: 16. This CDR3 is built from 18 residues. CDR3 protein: CASSPFTRSGTGNYGYTF. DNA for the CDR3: TGTGCCAGCAGTCCCTTTACCAGATCCGGGACAGGGAACTATGGCTACACCTTC.

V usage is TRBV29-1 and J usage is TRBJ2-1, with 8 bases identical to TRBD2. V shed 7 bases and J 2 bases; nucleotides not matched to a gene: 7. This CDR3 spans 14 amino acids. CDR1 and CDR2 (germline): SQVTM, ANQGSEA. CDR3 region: CSALAGSAYNEQFF. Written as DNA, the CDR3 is TGCAGCGCCTTAGCGGGGTCCGCCTACAATGAGCAGTTCTTC.

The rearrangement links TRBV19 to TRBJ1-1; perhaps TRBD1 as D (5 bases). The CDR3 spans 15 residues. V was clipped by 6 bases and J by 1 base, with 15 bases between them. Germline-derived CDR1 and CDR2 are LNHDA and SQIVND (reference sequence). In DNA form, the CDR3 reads TGTGCCAGTAGGTATACACCCCAGGGGAACACTGAAGCTTTCTTT. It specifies CASRYTPQGNTEAFF.

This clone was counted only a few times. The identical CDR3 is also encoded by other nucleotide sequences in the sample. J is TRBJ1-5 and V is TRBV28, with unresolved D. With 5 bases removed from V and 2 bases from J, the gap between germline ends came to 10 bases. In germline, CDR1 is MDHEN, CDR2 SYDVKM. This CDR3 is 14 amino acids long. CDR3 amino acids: CASSPPRGNQPQHF. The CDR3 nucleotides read TGTGCCAGCAGTCCCCCCCGAGGCAATCAGCCCCAGCATTTT. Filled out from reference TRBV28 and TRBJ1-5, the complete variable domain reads DVKVTQSSRYLVKRTGEKVFLECVQDMDHENMFWYRQDPGLGLRLIYFSYDVKMKEKGDIPEGYSVSREKKERFSLILESASTNQTSMYLCASSPPRGNQPQHFGDGTRLSIL.

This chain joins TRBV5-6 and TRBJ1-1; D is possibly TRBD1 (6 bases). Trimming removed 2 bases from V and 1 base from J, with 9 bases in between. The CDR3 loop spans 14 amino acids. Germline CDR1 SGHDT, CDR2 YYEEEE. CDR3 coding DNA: TGTGCCAGCAGCTTTGGGACAAAGAACACTGAAGCTTTCTTT. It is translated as CASSFGTKNTEAFF.

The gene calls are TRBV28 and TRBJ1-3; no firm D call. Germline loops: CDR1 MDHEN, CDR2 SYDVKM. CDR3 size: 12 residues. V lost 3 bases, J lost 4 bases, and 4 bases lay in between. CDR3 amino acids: CASSFRGNTIYF. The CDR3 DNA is TGTGCCAGCAGTTTCAGGGGAAACACCATATATTTT.

Here the CDR3 reads CASSLPLAGGERAGELFF. The CDR3 DNA is TGTGCCAGCAGTTTACCTCTAGCGGGGGGAGAAAGGGCCGGGGAGCTGTTTTTT. V usage is TRBV28 and J usage is TRBJ2-2; 11 bases agree with TRBD2. CDR1 and CDR2 from the germline V gene are MDHEN and SYDVKM. This CDR3 region has 18 residues. The V and J ends lost 2 bases and 6 bases, in that order; junction bases with no gene match: 11.

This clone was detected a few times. CDR3: CASSSLTEGFASLSEKLFF. DNA for the CDR3: TGTGCCAGCAGTTCCTTAACGGAGGGTTTCGCGTCGTTAAGTGAAAAACTGTTTTTT. This chain connects TRBV28 to TRBJ1-4; D is undetermined. Trimming pared 4 bases from V and 7 bases from J, leaving 28 bases between. This CDR3 region has 19 residues. In germline, CDR1 is MDHEN, CDR2 SYDVKM.